A single sample is the source of the 27 T cell receptor beta chains below, sequenced in a study of CD8 T cells in ankylosing spondylitis. Study-wide points: There was a TCR beta motif, made of several highly homologous variants, that appeared characteristic of ankylosing spondylitis blood.

TCRdb re-called the 5' RACE reads with MiXCR, one entry per CDR3 protein. The sample has a few hundred thousand distinct CDR3 sequences; about a fifth are singletons. These receptors have no identified antigens. The sample comprised blood, either unsorted or a sorted T cell fraction (not recorded which). The receptor source for this set is a male donor with ankylosing spondylitis.

The CDR3 protein is CASSVGGADLYEQYF. CDR3 nucleotide sequence: TGTGCCAGTAGTGTCGGTGGGGCCGACCTCTACGAGCAGTACTTC. The J gene is TRBJ2-7, the V gene TRBV19; weak D call: TRBD1 (5 bases). The germline gives CDR1 LNHDA, CDR2 SQIVND (reference sequence). V was trimmed by 5 bases and J by 3 bases, leaving 17 bases between them. The CDR3 length is 15 residues.

The rearrangement links TRBV6-5 to TRBJ1-3; maybe TRBD1 (5 bases). From germline, CDR1 is MNHEY and CDR2 SVGAGI. Trimming took 4 bases from V and 3 from J, leaving 13 bases between them. CDR3 size: 15 residues. The CDR3 is CASSLGRKSGNTIYF. CDR3 bases: TGTGCCAGCAGTTTGGGGCGGAAGAGTGGAAACACCATATATTTT.

This clonotype was seen more than once but under ten times. V usage is TRBV20-1 and J usage is TRBJ1-4, with no clear D. V lost 4 bases, J lost 7 bases, and 10 bases lay in between. The CDR3 totals 12 residues. Germline V gene data show CDR1 as DFQATT and CDR2 as SNEGSKA (reference sequence). CDR3 DNA: TGCAGTGCTACCGGGTCGGCTGAAAAACTGTTTTTT. Amino acid sequence: CSATGSAEKLFF.

This clonotype was counted between two and nine times. The gene calls are TRBV4-1 and TRBJ2-3; 10 positions agree with TRBD1. J was trimmed by 6 bases and V by 3 bases; bases with no gene match: 6. The germline CDR1 and CDR2 sequences are MGHRA and YSYEKL. The CDR3 covers 15 residues. In DNA, the CDR3 is TGCGCCAGCAGCCATGTATGGGACAGGGGTGATACGCAGTATTTT. Encoded protein: CASSHVWDRGDTQYF.

In DNA form, the CDR3 reads TGCGCCAGCAGCTTGCGAGTGACAGATACGCAGTATTTT. Protein product: CASSLRVTDTQYF. The V and J genes are TRBV5-1 and TRBJ2-3; no clear D gene. The CDR3 extends over 13 amino acids. Looked up from germline, CDR1 is SGHRS and CDR2 is YFSETQ. The ends were cut back, 1 base at V and 3 bases at J, with 6 bases in the middle.

The table lists this clonotype with a few counts. The chain has TRBV20-1 and TRBJ2-1, with 11 bases that match TRBD2. The ends lost 3 bases at V and 4 bases at J; junction bases unmatched: 8. This CDR3 comprises 16 residues. Germline V gene lookup returns CDR1 DFQATT and CDR2 SNEGSKA (reference sequence). CDR3 region: CSASRTSGFYYNEQFF. The CDR3, as DNA: TGCAGTGCTAGTAGGACTAGCGGGTTTTATTACAATGAGCAGTTCTTC.

This clonotype has only a few counts. The chain joins TRBV18 to TRBJ2-1; 7 bases are shared with TRBD2. J was trimmed by 8 bases and V by 2 bases; bases with no gene match: 12. Germline lookup yields CDR1 KGHSH and CDR2 LQKENI. The CDR3 has 16 amino acids. This CDR3 reads CASSPGASGSWDEQFF. The CDR3 DNA reads TGTGCCAGCTCACCAGGGGCTAGCGGTTCCTGGGATGAGCAGTTCTTC. The whole variable domain, remainder taken from reference TRBV18 and TRBJ2-1, is NAGVMQNPRHLVRRRGQEARLRCSPMKGHSHVYWYRQLPEEGLKFMVYLQKENIIDESGMPKERFSAEFPKEGPSILRIQQVVRGDSAAYFCASSPGASGSWDEQFFGPGTRLTVL.

This sequence joins TRBV30 and TRBJ2-5; D not resolved. V was cut by 4 bases and J by 2 bases, with 8 bases left in between. The CDR3 length is 12 residues. Germline lookup yields CDR1 GTSNPN and CDR2 SVGIG (reference sequence). The CDR3 coding sequence is TGTGCCTGGAAAAGAGGTCAAGAGACCCAGTACTTC. As protein: CAWKRGQETQYF. The whole variable domain, filled in from reference TRBV30 and TRBJ2-5, reads SQTIHQWPATLVQPVGSPLSLECTVEGTSNPNLYWYRQAAGRGLQLLFYSVGIGQISSEVPQNLSASRPQDRQFILSSKKLLLSDSGFYLCAWKRGQETQYFGPGTRLLVL.

The CDR3: CASSYLDPGFHQPQHF. The CDR3 bases are TGTGCCAGCAGTTACCTGGACCCAGGGTTCCATCAGCCCCAGCATTTT. The chain carries TRBV6-5 and TRBJ1-5; D possibly corresponds to TRBD1 (5 bases). Trimming cost V 2 bases and J 5 bases, with 16 bases left between them. CDR1 and CDR2 from the germline V gene are MNHEY and SVGAGI. The CDR3 is 16 residues long.

V is TRBV18 and J is TRBJ2-3; no clear D. From germline, CDR1 is KGHSH and CDR2 LQKENI. The ends were cut back, 4 bases at V and 2 bases at J, with 16 bases in the middle. CDR3 length: 16 residues. The CDR3 nucleotides read TGTGCCAGCTCACGGGCAGCGAGTATTGACACAGATACGCAGTATTTT. Translation: CASSRAASIDTDTQYF.

V is TRBV11-2 and J is TRBJ2-1; no definite D call. Per germline, CDR1 SGHAT and CDR2 FQNNGV. The CDR3 has 11 amino acids. The DNA of the CDR3 is TGTGCTACGGCGGAGTACAATGAGCAGTTCTTC. It codes for CATAEYNEQFF.

The chain uses TRBV20-1 and TRBJ1-1; possible D gene TRBD1, 5 bases. Germline loops: CDR1 DFQATT, CDR2 SNEGSKA (reference sequence). The V gene lost 5 bases and the J gene lost 7 bases, with 11 bases spanning the gap. This CDR3 spans 11 amino acids. The CDR3, as DNA: TGCAGTGCTGAGGAGACAGTTGAAGCTTTCTTT. It translates to CSAEETVEAFF.

Only one count was recorded for this clonotype. The chain joins TRBV28 to TRBJ2-5; D tentatively reads TRBD1 or TRBD2 (5 bases each). V was cut by 4 bases and J by 2 bases, with 17 bases left in between. Germline V lookup: CDR1 MDHEN, CDR2 SYDVKM. The CDR3 sequence is 16 residues long. In DNA form, the CDR3 reads TGTGCCAGCAGTTCTATAAGGGGTGGGGGACAAGAGACCCAGTACTTC. Its protein is CASSSIRGGGQETQYF.

The chain carries TRBV5-1 and TRBJ1-5, with D unclear. This CDR3 spans 15 amino acids. Germline V gene sequence: CDR1 SGHRS, CDR2 YFSETQ. Trimming removed 4 bases from V and 3 bases from J, with 14 bases in between. CDR3 sequence: CASSPGGGFNQPQHF. CDR3 coding DNA: TGCGCCAGCAGCCCGGGAGGAGGCTTCAATCAGCCCCAGCATTTT.

The chain couples TRBV20-1 to TRBJ2-1; 8 nucleotides align to TRBD2. In germline, CDR1 is DFQATT, CDR2 SNEGSKA (reference sequence). The CDR3 consists of 14 residues. The ends lost 1 base at V and 8 bases at J; junction bases unmatched: 7. CDR3 sequence reads: CSARVLAGSDEQFF. The CDR3 DNA reads as TGCAGTGCTAGAGTGCTAGCGGGTAGCGATGAGCAGTTCTTC.

This clonotype was found a few times. The chain recombines TRBV27 with TRBJ1-6; no definite D call. Germline V gene data show CDR1 as MNHEY and CDR2 as SMNVEV (reference sequence). The CDR3 totals 14 residues. Trimming removed 4 bases from V and 7 bases from J, with 11 bases in between. This CDR3 reads CASSWARSNSPLHF. CDR3 sequence (DNA): TGTGCCAGCAGTTGGGCCCGTTCGAATTCACCCCTCCACTTT.

The rearrangement joins TRBV20-1 to TRBJ1-5; weak D call: TRBD1 (5 bases). The CDR3 consists of 15 residues. In germline, CDR1 is DFQATT, CDR2 SNEGSKA (reference sequence). V gave up 0 bases and J gave up 9 bases, with 18 bases separating them. CDR3 in amino acids: CSAREGVGGHWPQHF. The CDR3 bases are TGCAGTGCTAGAGAGGGGGTGGGCGGCCATTGGCCCCAGCATTTT.

This chain uses TRBV19 with TRBJ2-7; D is unclear. CDR1 and CDR2 from the germline V gene are LNHDA and SQIVND (reference sequence). The CDR3 is 14 amino acids. Trimming shortened V by 8 bases and J by 4 bases, and 18 bases separated the two germline ends. The CDR3 loop reads CASSLEPEQYEQYF. CDR3 DNA sequence: TGTGCCAGTTCTTTGGAACCTGAGCAATACGAGCAGTACTTC. The entire variable domain, with the rest obtained from reference TRBV19 and TRBJ2-7, is as follows: DGGITQSPKYLFRKEGQNVTLSCEQNLNHDAMYWYRQDPGQGLRLIYYSQIVNDFQKGDIAEGYSVSREKKESFPLTVTSAQKNPTAFYLCASSLEPEQYEQYFGPGTRLTVT.

This clonotype showed up just a few times. The rearrangement links TRBV29-1 to TRBJ1-3; D not resolved. In germline, CDR1 is SQVTM, CDR2 ANQGSEA. Trimming cost V 6 bases and J 0 bases, with 18 bases left between them. The CDR3 is made up of 16 amino acids. CDR3 amino acids: CSVPPRGSRSGNTIYF. The DNA of the CDR3 is TGCAGCGTCCCCCCCCGGGGTTCCCGCTCTGGAAACACCATATATTTT.

This clonotype was seen more than once but under ten times. The rearrangement uses TRBV3-1 and TRBJ2-2, with TRBD2 matching 7 bases. This CDR3 is built from 16 residues. The V segment lost 1 base and the J segment 0 bases; nucleotides outside the gene matches: 2. The germline gives CDR1 LGHDT, CDR2 YNNKEL (reference sequence). CDR3: CASSQVGGANTGELFF. Here the CDR3 DNA reads TGTGCCAGCAGCCAAGTTGGGGGGGCGAACACCGGGGAGCTGTTTTTT.

J is TRBJ1-1 and V is TRBV6-6; D ambiguous. V shed 0 bases and J shed 7 bases, with 9 bases lying between them. The CDR3 has 13 amino acids. Per germline, CDR1 MNHNY and CDR2 SVGAGI (reference sequence). CDR3 nucleotides: TGTGCCAGCAGTTACTCGACATGGGTTGAAGCTTTCTTT. Its translation: CASSYSTWVEAFF.

CDR3: CASSRQVSSYNEQFF. CDR3 sequence (DNA): TGTGCCAGCAGCAGACAGGTTTCCTCCTACAATGAGCAGTTCTTC. This chain connects TRBV6-1 to TRBJ2-1, with D perhaps matching TRBD1 (6 bases). The germline V and J ends were trimmed by 6 bases and 0 bases, with 12 bases remaining between them. Germline CDR1 reads MNHNS; CDR2 reads SASEGT. The CDR3 length is 15 residues.

This rearrangement joins TRBV20-1 to TRBJ2-7; TRBD2 matches 7 bases. V lost 5 bases and J lost 2; bases outside the gene matches: 12. CDR1 is DFQATT and CDR2 is SNEGSKA in the germline V gene (reference sequence). The CDR3 totals 15 residues. CDR3 DNA sequence: TGCAGTGCTTTCCCCTTGCGGGAGACTCCCTACGAGCAGTACTTC. Protein sequence: CSAFPLRETPYEQYF.

This clonotype was observed a handful of times. The rearrangement uses TRBV19 and TRBJ1-4, with D tentatively TRBD1 (5 bases). This CDR3 spans 12 amino acids. The ends were cut back, 3 bases at V and 11 bases at J, with 10 bases in the middle. Germline V gives CDR1 LNHDA, CDR2 SQIVND (reference sequence). Here the CDR3 DNA reads TGTGCCAGTAGTATCGGGACCATCAAACTGTTTTTT. Amino acid sequence: CASSIGTIKLFF.

V gene TRBV5-1 combines with J gene TRBJ1-3; D gene uncertain. The CDR3 is made up of 15 amino acids. CDR1 SGHRS and CDR2 YFSETQ come from the germline V gene. V was trimmed by 0 bases and J by 5 bases, leaving 12 bases between them. CDR3: CASSLVTGTRNTIYF. The CDR3 nucleotides read TGCGCCAGCAGCTTGGTTACGGGAACCAGAAACACCATATATTTT.

The chain combines TRBV19 with TRBJ2-2, with D possibly matching TRBD1 (6 bases). V was cut by 4 bases and J by 5 bases, with 11 bases left in between. The length of the CDR3 is 14 residues. Looked up from germline, CDR1 is LNHDA and CDR2 is SQIVND (reference sequence). DNA of the CDR3: TGTGCCAGTAGTAAGGGGGTCGGAACCGGGGAGCTGTTTTTT. Protein sequence: CASSKGVGTGELFF. The variable domain in full, completed from reference TRBV19 and TRBJ2-2, reads DGGITQSPKYLFRKEGQNVTLSCEQNLNHDAMYWYRQDPGQGLRLIYYSQIVNDFQKGDIAEGYSVSREKKESFPLTVTSAQKNPTAFYLCASSKGVGTGELFFGEGSRLTVL.

This clonotype was counted between two and nine times. The chain employs TRBV27 and TRBJ1-1; possibly TRBD1 for D (6 bases). Per germline, CDR1 MNHEY and CDR2 SMNVEV (reference sequence). This CDR3 spans 15 amino acids. V was clipped by 4 bases and J by 3 bases, with 15 bases between them. CDR3 residues: CASSSLGGFDTEAFF. CDR3 coding DNA: TGTGCCAGCAGTTCCCTTGGGGGCTTTGACACTGAAGCTTTCTTT.